The 7 T cell receptor beta chains given below trace back to one sample, sequenced in a study of neurological immune-mediated disorders. One entry per CDR3 protein results from TCRdb running MiXCR on the 5' RACE reads. Among about 50,000 distinct CDR3 sequences listed, approximately 10% were seen once. Sequencing was done on a sample of PBMCs. The origin of the receptors is a man between 65 and 85 years old with HTLV-1-associated myelopathy (HAM/TSP).

This clonotype has a count of ten or more. For the CDR3, the DNA is TGCAGTGCTAGAGATCTGGGACAGGGGCCGACTGAAGCTTTCTTT. As protein: CSARDLGQGPTEAFF. V is TRBV20-1 and J is TRBJ1-1; 10 positions match TRBD1. Germline CDR1 is DFQATT and CDR2 is SNEGSKA (reference sequence). There are 15 residues in the CDR3. The V and J ends lost 0 bases and 5 bases, in that order; junction bases with no gene match: 6.

To note about this clonotype: This may stem from a read error, because a much larger clone lies one nucleotide away. The gene calls are TRBV12-3 or TRBV12-4 and TRBJ1-1, with 9 bases identical to TRBD1. The CDR3 loop spans 13 amino acids. J was trimmed by 4 bases and V by 10 bases; bases with no gene match: 7. The CDR3 sequence is CATRGTGFTEAFF. The CDR3 DNA reads TGTGCCACCAGGGGGACAGGGTTCACTGAAGCTTTCTTT.

This clonotype was observed many times. The chain links TRBV18 to TRBJ2-4; D may be TRBD2 (6 bases). The CDR3 consists of 16 residues. In germline, CDR1 is KGHSH, CDR2 LQKENI. Between the trimmed V and J ends, which lost 0 bases and 2 bases, there was a span of 11 bases. The CDR3 region is CASSPPRRGTKNIQYF. In DNA, the CDR3 is TGTGCCAGCTCACCACCGCGGCGGGGAACCAAAAACATTCAGTACTTC.

The sample holds a few counts of this clonotype. A clone one base away is much larger, so this may be a read error. J is TRBJ1-5 and V is TRBV6-5, with 12 bases aligning to TRBD1. The CDR3 sequence is 15 residues long. Germline V gene data show CDR1 as MNHEY and CDR2 as SVGAGI. In DNA form, the CDR3 reads TGTGCCAACAGTCGGGACAGGGGGCAGGGTCAGCCCCAGCATTTT. It is translated as CANSRDRGQGQPQHF.

This clonotype was counted ten times or more. This chain's CDR3 is CAKSRGLLDEQYF. The CDR3 region has the DNA TGTGCCAAGAGCCGGGGGCTCCTGGACGAGCAGTACTTC. The genes are TRBV7-9 and TRBJ2-7; possibly TRBD1 or TRBD2 for D (6 bases each). From germline, CDR1 is SEHNR and CDR2 FQNEAQ (reference sequence). V lost 10 bases, J lost 5 bases, and 18 bases lay in between. The CDR3 totals 13 residues.

Many counts were recorded for this clonotype. This chain uses TRBV5-1 with TRBJ2-2, with D possibly TRBD2 on 5 matching bases. The V end lost 1 base, the J end lost 6 bases, and 16 bases lay between the germline ends. This CDR3 spans 16 amino acids. Per the germline V gene, CDR1 is SGHRS and CDR2 is YFSETQ. CDR3 amino acids: CASSLSGVDVAGELFF. The CDR3 DNA follows: TGCGCCAGCAGCTTGTCCGGGGTAGACGTCGCCGGGGAGCTGTTTTTT.

The table lists this clonotype with many counts. J is TRBJ2-5 and V is TRBV20-1; 9 nucleotides align to TRBD2. The CDR3 is made up of 15 amino acids. CDR1 DFQATT and CDR2 SNEGSKA come from the germline V gene (reference sequence). V dropped 0 bases and J dropped 3; count of bases not matched to a gene: 5. The CDR3 sequence: CSARELRLAEETQYF. The CDR3 nucleotides are TGCAGTGCTAGAGAACTCCGACTAGCGGAAGAGACCCAGTACTTC.